Listed here are 26 T cell receptor beta chains from one sample, sequenced in a study of blood T cell repertoires in COVID-19. Here immunoSEQ multiplex PCR was the method, and the copy in TCRdb shows in-frame clones only, minus some. The data show about 88,000 clones, more than 75% seen once. The sample comprised peripheral blood. The source of these receptors is a woman aged 70-85 years with acute or convalescent COVID-19.

The rearrangement joins TRBV11-2 to TRBJ2-1, with TRBD2 matching 12 bases. CDR1 is SGHAT and CDR2 is FQNNGV in the germline V gene. The CDR3 has 17 residues. V gave up 5 bases and J gave up 8 bases; unmatched junction bases: 13. The CDR3 DNA is TGTGCCAGCAGCACAAGGACTAGCGGGACGGAAGGGGATGAGCAGTTCTTC. It yields the protein CASSTRTSGTEGDEQFF.

The chain joins TRBV5-1 to TRBJ2-3, with TRBD1 matching 10 bases. Germline loops: CDR1 SGHRS, CDR2 YFSETQ. After removal of 0 bases from V and 8 bases from J, the junction contained 9 bases not matched to a gene. CDR3 length: 16 amino acids. Here the CDR3 DNA reads TGCGCCAGCAGCTTGGAGGGGACAGGGGTTCGGAGTACGCAGTATTTT. It encodes CASSLEGTGVRSTQYF.

Concerning this clone itself: This sample includes further DNA sequences coding for the same CDR3. CDR3 sequence reads: CASSVDRANTEAFF. CDR3 DNA sequence: TGTGCCAGCAGTGTGGACAGGGCGAACACTGAAGCTTTCTTT. This chain joins TRBV6-4 and TRBJ1-1; 8 bases match TRBD1. Germline V CDR1 and CDR2: MRHNA, SNTAGT. After removal of 4 bases from V and 1 base from J, the junction contained 2 bases not matched to a gene. The CDR3 spans 14 residues.

The V gene is TRBV7-9, the J gene TRBJ2-2; tentatively, D is TRBD1 (6 bases). V lost 8 bases, J lost 7 bases, and 11 bases lay in between. The CDR3 is made up of 12 amino acids. Germline CDR1 SEHNR, CDR2 FQNEAQ (reference sequence). DNA of the CDR3: TGTGCCAGCGATAGGGGGAGCGGGGAGCTGTTTTTT. Amino acids: CASDRGSGELFF.

This clone turned up a few times. This sequence joins TRBV2 and TRBJ1-6, with TRBD1 matching over 8 bases. The junction had 15 bases not matched to a gene; V was cut back by 8 bases and J by 9 bases. The CDR3 totals 16 residues. Germline V CDR1 and CDR2: SNHLY, FYNNEI. CDR3 sequence reads: CASRYEPGQESSPLHF. Here the CDR3 DNA reads TGTGCCAGCCGATACGAACCGGGACAGGAGAGTTCACCCCTCCACTTT.

The chain joins TRBV11-2 to TRBJ1-2; tentatively, D is TRBD1 (5 bases). CDR3 length: 13 residues. V lost 6 bases to trimming and J lost 7 bases, with 15 bases between them. Germline lookup yields CDR1 SGHAT and CDR2 FQNNGV. CDR3 in DNA: TGTGCCAGCAGTCACCCTCCCGGGGGTGGCTACACCTTC. This sequence encodes CASSHPPGGGYTF.

The gene calls are TRBV24-1 and TRBJ2-1, with 8 bases that match TRBD1. Trimming cost V 2 bases and J 5 bases; bases outside gene matches: 7. Germline V gene sequence: CDR1 KGHDR, CDR2 SFDVKD. The length of the CDR3 is 16 residues. The CDR3 protein is CATSDWGQDLNNEQFF. The DNA of the CDR3 is TGTGCCACCAGTGATTGGGGACAGGACCTCAACAATGAGCAGTTCTTC.

The chain joins TRBV11-3 to TRBJ2-5, with TRBD2 identical over 10 bases. V shed 9 bases, J shed 4 bases, and the junction held 8 bases outside the gene matches. CDR1 and CDR2 (germline): SGHNT, YENEEA. CDR3 length equals 14 residues. CDR3: CASRSLAGAETQYF. The CDR3 coding sequence is TGTGCCAGTAGATCCCTAGCGGGAGCAGAGACCCAGTACTTC.

V and J are TRBV6-5 and TRBJ2-7; unclear D gene. In germline, CDR1 is MNHEY, CDR2 SVGAGI. This CDR3 has 14 amino acids. Trimming took off 2 bases at V and 5 bases at J, with 13 bases between the two ends. The CDR3 nucleotides read TGTGCCAGCAGTTACGGAGAGTTTTGGGACGAGCAGTACGTC. Translating gives CASSYGEFWDEQYV.

This chain joins TRBV2 and TRBJ1-5; 9 bases line up with TRBD1. V lost 8 bases to trimming and J lost 6 bases; unmatched junction nucleotides: 11. Germline CDR1 is SNHLY and CDR2 is FYNNEI. There are 15 residues in the CDR3. CDR3 region: CASDFSGQGSQPQHF. The CDR3 DNA follows: TGTGCCAGCGACTTCTCCGGACAGGGGAGTCAGCCCCAGCATTTT.

V gene TRBV7-5 combines with J gene TRBJ1-2; TRBD1 is the table's D call and was not checked against the DNA. TRBV7-5 is given as a pseudogene. The CDR3 is 23 residues long. The CDR3 DNA is TGTGTCAGAAGCTTTCTCCACCGTCCCGGGACAGGGTTTGTAACTGCTGCTAACTATGGCTACACCTTC. This codes for CVRSFLHRPGTGFVTAANYGYTF.

J is TRBJ1-3 and V is TRBV29-1; D gene ambiguous. Trimming cost V 7 bases and J 3 bases, with 13 bases left between them. This CDR3 comprises 13 residues. CDR1 SQVTM and CDR2 ANQGSEA come from the germline V gene. For the CDR3, the DNA is TGCAGCGCTCTGTTGCAGTTTGGAAACACCATATATTTT. Translating gives CSALLQFGNTIYF.

This rearrangement joins TRBV29-1 to TRBJ1-2; 10 bases are shared with TRBD1. The CDR3 totals 12 residues. The V segment lost 7 bases and the J segment 6 bases; nucleotides outside the gene matches: 5. CDR1 and CDR2 (germline): SQVTM, ANQGSEA. CDR3: CSGTDRGDGYTF. The CDR3 nucleotides are TGCAGCGGAACGGACAGGGGGGATGGCTACACCTTC.

The chain employs TRBV14 and TRBJ2-2; D is ambiguous. Germline CDR1 is SGHDN and CDR2 is FVKESK. The CDR3 runs 16 residues. Trimming removed 2 bases from V and 3 bases from J, with 13 bases in between. CDR3 region: CASSQSLSQYTGELFF. CDR3 DNA sequence: TGTGCCAGCAGCCAATCTTTGTCACAATACACCGGGGAGCTGTTTTTT. Full variable domain (outside the CDR3, taken from reference TRBV14 and TRBJ2-2): EAGVTQFPSHSVIEKGQTVTLRCDPISGHDNLYWYRRVMGKEIKFLLHFVKESKQDESGMPNNRFLAERTGGTYSTLKVQPAELEDSGVYFCASSQSLSQYTGELFFGEGSRLTVL.

CDR3 region: CASSEPGAGNTIYF. Here the CDR3 DNA reads TGTGCCAGCAGTGAACCAGGGGCTGGAAACACCATATATTTT. This chain uses TRBV6-1 with TRBJ1-3; D might be TRBD1 (6 bases). CDR1 is MNHNS, CDR2 SASEGT, per germline. The V end lost 2 bases, the J end lost 2 bases, and 7 bases lay between the germline ends. The CDR3 has 14 residues.

In this sample, this clone turned up a few times. The chain links TRBV3-1 (or the pseudogene TRBV3-2) to TRBJ1-1, with D tentatively TRBD1 (6 bases). CDR1 is LGHDT and CDR2 is YNNKEL in the germline V gene (reference sequence). V was clipped by 2 bases and J by 4 bases, with 11 bases between them. This CDR3 is 14 amino acids long. CDR3 loop: CASSQQRGGTEAFF. The CDR3 region has the DNA TGTGCCAGCAGCCAACAGCGAGGGGGCACTGAAGCTTTCTTT.

The count of this clone is one. This CDR3 is also generated by other DNA sequences in the sample. The gene calls are TRBV20-1 and TRBJ2-5; D is possibly TRBD2 (5 bases). V was shortened by 3 bases and J by 5 bases, with 19 bases between the two germline ends. CDR1 DFQATT and CDR2 SNEGSKA come from the germline V gene (reference sequence). This CDR3 has 15 residues. The CDR3 sequence is CSASKVRWSGETQYF. In DNA, the CDR3 is TGCAGTGCTAGTAAGGTTCGGTGGTCGGGGGAGACCCAGTACTTC.

The rearrangement links TRBV7-2 to TRBJ2-1; 8 bases map to TRBD1. Germline CDR1 SGHTA, CDR2 FQGNSA. V lost 5 bases and J lost 1; bases outside the gene matches: 10. The CDR3 extends over 17 amino acids. Written as DNA, the CDR3 is TGTGCCAGCAGCCCCTATGTGACAGGGGTATCCTACAATGAGCAGTTCTTC. Encoded protein: CASSPYVTGVSYNEQFF.

This clone was picked up one time. The chain uses TRBV28 and TRBJ1-2; perhaps TRBD1 as D (5 bases). Germline CDR1 reads MDHEN; CDR2 reads SYDVKM. This CDR3 has 11 amino acids. V was trimmed by 8 bases and J by 6 bases, leaving 10 bases between them. For the CDR3, the DNA is TGTGCCAGCTGGGCAGGGAATGGCTACACCTTC. Its protein product is CASWAGNGYTF.

The chain employs TRBV13 and TRBJ2-4, with D uncertain. This CDR3 comprises 17 residues. Trimming shortened V by 3 bases and J by 0 bases, and 15 bases separated the two germline ends. In germline, CDR1 is PRHDT, CDR2 FYEKMQ (reference sequence). The CDR3 nucleotides are TGTGCCAGCAGCTTCGGTGAACAGCTACTAGCCAAAAACATTCAGTACTTC. It encodes CASSFGEQLLAKNIQYF.

This clone came up a few times. The rearrangement uses TRBV9 and TRBJ2-2, with D possibly being TRBD1 (6 bases). Trimming stripped 4 bases from V and 5 bases from J, with 15 bases between. The CDR3 extends over 15 amino acids. Per germline, CDR1 SGDLS and CDR2 YYNGEE. The CDR3: CASSPMGARTGELFF. As DNA, the CDR3 is TGTGCCAGCAGCCCCATGGGGGCCAGGACCGGGGAGCTGTTTTTT.

The rearrangement links TRBV5-1 to TRBJ1-1; a possible D gene is TRBD1 (6 bases). The CDR3 contains 15 residues. With 4 bases removed from V and 3 bases from J, the gap between germline ends came to 16 bases. Germline CDR1 SGHRS, CDR2 YFSETQ. The CDR3 nucleotides read TGCGCCAGCAGCCCTACACGGCCAGGGGACACTGAAGCTTTCTTT. It codes for CASSPTRPGDTEAFF.

The chain recombines TRBV28 with TRBJ2-3, with 8 nucleotides matching TRBD1. Germline V gives CDR1 MDHEN, CDR2 SYDVKM. V was pared by 6 bases and J by 5 bases, with 7 bases of the junction left unmatched. The CDR3 has 14 residues. CDR3 amino acids: CASRGPGGLDTQYF. The CDR3, as DNA: TGTGCCAGCAGAGGACCAGGGGGCTTAGATACGCAGTATTTT.

This clone was counted once. The chain has TRBV3-1 (or the pseudogene TRBV3-2) and TRBJ2-2; the match to TRBD2 covers 7 bases. The germline V gene encodes CDR1 LGHDT and CDR2 YNNKEL (reference sequence). This CDR3 region has 19 residues. The junction had 19 bases not matched to a gene; V was cut back by 4 bases and J by 5 bases. CDR3 bases: TGTGCCAGCAGCCCCGCTCGACGGGTGGGGAGGGCCACGACCGGGGAGCTGTTTTTT. It is translated as CASSPARRVGRATTGELFF.

The chain joins TRBV5-4 to TRBJ2-7; 11 nucleotides align to TRBD1. This CDR3 comprises 15 residues. Unmatched junction bases numbered 8, after V lost 4 bases and J lost 5 bases. Germline V gene lookup returns CDR1 SGHNT and CDR2 YYREEE (reference sequence). In nucleotides, the CDR3 is TGTGCCAGCAGCGCCGGGACAGGGGGGTGGGACGAGCAGTACGTC. Amino acid sequence: CASSAGTGGWDEQYV.

The chain uses TRBV11-2 and TRBJ1-2; 7 positions agree with TRBD1. The CDR3 extends over 16 amino acids. V was pared by 1 base and J by 0 bases, with 5 bases of the junction left unmatched. The germline V gene encodes CDR1 SGHAT and CDR2 FQNNGV. In DNA form, the CDR3 reads TGTGCCAGCAGCTTAGGGCAGGGGGAGGCTAACTATGGCTACACCTTC. The encoded protein is CASSLGQGEANYGYTF.